The clone carrying this T cell receptor beta chain was recorded many times. Its cognate antigen is unknown. The data originate from a study of T cell repertoires in cytomegalovirus infection. Findings and caveats of the study: Accumulated public TCR beta family frequency recognized individuals carrying CMV together with the relevant HLA. CMV-specific HLA-C-restricted TCR beta clonotypes dominated the ex vivo response.

The CDR3 is made up of 16 amino acids. Germline CDR1 is MGHRA and CDR2 is YSYEKL. Trimming cost V 2 bases and J 4 bases; bases outside gene matches: 10. One entry per CDR3 protein, called by TCRdb with MiXCR from the reads. The table has 300,000 to 450,000 distinct CDR3 sequences, around 18% seen once. V usage is TRBV4-1 and J usage is TRBJ2-5, with 7 bases matching TRBD2. This clonotype was sampled from a human donor in good health (CMV status not recorded). Some clones in this sample may be carry-over from other donors' samples. The sample was PBMCs. The CDR3 spells CASSQRGRGVRETQYF. The CDR3 bases are TGCGCCAGCAGCCAACGCGGGAGAGGGGTGCGAGAGACCCAGTACTTC.